This passage covers 9 T cell receptor beta chains from one sample sequenced in a study of blood T cell repertoires in COVID-19. The method was immunoSEQ multiplex PCR; TCRdb's version includes in-frame clones alone and lacks a portion of them. The sample lists roughly 140,000 clones; 85% to 90% were seen once. The sequenced sample consisted of peripheral blood. The receptors stem from a woman aged 55-69 years with active COVID-19.

In the case of this clone: The same CDR3 also results from other DNA sequences found in this sample. The rearrangement joins TRBV7-2 to TRBJ2-1; 14 nucleotides match TRBD2. The germline gives CDR1 SGHTA, CDR2 FQGNSA. There are 16 residues in the CDR3. After removal of 3 bases from V and 4 bases from J, the junction contained 2 bases not matched to a gene. CDR3 bases: TGTGCCAGCAGCTTGGGGACTAGCGGGGGTTACAATGAGCAGTTCTTC. Protein sequence: CASSLGTSGGYNEQFF.

The chain has TRBV28 and TRBJ2-6; unclear D gene. Trimming shortened V by 7 bases and J by 2 bases, and 12 bases separated the two germline ends. The length of the CDR3 is 15 residues. The germline CDR1 and CDR2 sequences are MDHEN and SYDVKM. As DNA, the CDR3 is TGTGCCAGCAACCCCCGACGGGCTGGGGCCAACGTCCTGACTTTC. Residues: CASNPRRAGANVLTF.

V and J are TRBV19 and TRBJ2-1; TRBD2 agrees at 10 bases. Germline V CDR1 and CDR2: LNHDA, SQIVND (reference sequence). This CDR3 comprises 17 residues. V was clipped by 1 base and J by 6 bases; unmatched bases: 9. Here the CDR3 DNA reads TGTGCCAGTAGTATAGTACCCCGAGCGGGAGGGGGCAATGAGCAGTTCTTC. Its protein product is CASSIVPRAGGGNEQFF. Using reference TRBV19 and TRBJ2-1 for the parts outside the CDR3, the full variable domain is DGGITQSPKYLFRKEGQNVTLSCEQNLNHDAMYWYRQDPGQGLRLIYYSQIVNDFQKGDIAEGYSVSREKKESFPLTVTSAQKNPTAFYLCASSIVPRAGGGNEQFFGPGTRLTVL.

V and J are TRBV5-1 and TRBJ2-7; 9 bases match TRBD1. The CDR3 extends over 14 amino acids. The ends lost 5 bases at V and 2 bases at J; junction bases unmatched: 5. The germline V gene encodes CDR1 SGHRS and CDR2 YFSETQ. The DNA for the CDR3 is TGCGCCAGCAGTAGGGACAGGGCTCCCTACGAGCAGTACTTC. This encodes CASSRDRAPYEQYF.

The chain couples TRBV6-6 to TRBJ2-3; possible D gene TRBD1, 6 bases. CDR3 length equals 15 residues. V lost 2 bases, J lost 0 bases, and 9 bases lay in between. CDR1 is MNHNY, CDR2 SVGAGI, per germline (reference sequence). DNA of the CDR3: TGTGCCAGCAGTTACAGGACAGCTAGCACAGATACGCAGTATTTT. This sequence encodes CASSYRTASTDTQYF.

This chain connects TRBV3-1 (or the pseudogene TRBV3-2) to TRBJ1-2; 11 bases align to TRBD1. Germline CDR1 reads LGHDT; CDR2 reads YNNKEL (reference sequence). CDR3 length equals 16 residues. The ends lost 3 bases at V and 6 bases at J; junction bases unmatched: 9. In DNA form, the CDR3 reads TGTGCCAGCAGCCACGGGGGACAGGGGGGGATGAATGGCTACACCTTC. This codes for CASSHGGQGGMNGYTF.

The chain uses TRBV7-2 and TRBJ2-2; 8 positions agree with TRBD1. V was clipped by 5 bases and J by 5 bases; unmatched bases: 7. This CDR3 contains 15 residues. CDR1 is SGHTA, CDR2 FQGNSA, per germline. The CDR3 loop reads CASSIRQGPTGELFF. The CDR3 DNA reads TGTGCCAGCAGCATACGACAGGGGCCAACCGGGGAGCTGTTTTTT.

The chain joins TRBV6-2 or TRBV6-3 to TRBJ2-5; 9 bases map to TRBD1. Germline V lookup: CDR1 MNHEY, CDR2 SVGEGT. CDR3 length: 16 amino acids. V was pared by 6 bases and J by 3 bases, with 11 bases of the junction left unmatched. As DNA, the CDR3 is TGTGCCAGCAGCCTTAGTAGGACAGGGGAAGAAGAGACCCAGTACTTC. Translation: CASSLSRTGEEETQYF.

This chain uses TRBV19 with TRBJ1-3; D perhaps matches TRBD1 (5 bases). CDR3 length: 15 amino acids. Germline-derived CDR1 and CDR2 are LNHDA and SQIVND (reference sequence). The V and J ends lost 0 bases and 0 bases respectively, with 6 bases between them. CDR3 sequence: CASSIEGASGNTIYF. The CDR3 DNA reads as TGTGCCAGTAGTATAGAAGGGGCCTCTGGAAACACCATATATTTT.